This T cell receptor beta chain was identified during a study of response to subunit inactivated influenza vaccine. V was trimmed by 4 bases and J by 0 bases, leaving 16 bases between them. From germline, CDR1 is SGHVT and CDR2 SQSDAQ. The CDR3 contains 17 residues. As for this clonotype: The antigen remains undetermined.

Using its own MiXCR run on the RT-PCR reads, TCRdb lists one record per CDR3 protein. The sample has around 480,000 distinct CDR3 sequences, 9.5% to 12% seen once. Study-wide results and limits: Each seasonal influenza vaccination, the authors suggested, recruits few new T cells.

The clonotype originates from a man aged 45-65 years who received an inactivated influenza vaccine. Material: PBMCs from blood, obtained 35 to 45 days after vaccination. The chain uses TRBV7-4 and TRBJ2-1, with D possibly matching TRBD1 (6 bases). CDR3 bases: TGTGCCAGCAGCTCCCGGAGTGGGGGCAGCTCCTACAATGAGCAGTTCTTC. Protein sequence: CASSSRSGGSSYNEQFF.